This is a list of T cell receptor beta chains from one sample in a study of breast tumors, draining lymph nodes, adjacent tissues. Via MiXCR, TCRdb re-called the multiplex PCR reads, giving one row per CDR3 protein. Here the sample spans 150,000 or so distinct CDR3 sequences, roughly 35% being singletons. Source material: axillary lymph node tissue. These receptors all stem from a female donor with breast cancer. Some clones in this sample may be carry-over from other donors' samples. Each CDR3 is given with its conserved first and last residue. A D gene is named only where the DNA matches it firmly. Expanded clones get a size class; other rows say once, few or many, or leave the size out.

many	-	TRBV6-5	TRBJ2-7	TGCCGAAGGCGCAGAGAGGGGAAAAAACTCTACGAGCAGTACTTC	CRRRREGKKLYEQYF
many	-	TRBV7-3	TRBJ1-2	TGTGCCAGCAGCTCAGGATACGGTGGCTACACCTTC	CASSSGYGGYTF
many	-	TRBV5-1	TRBJ2-7	TGCGCCAGCTCCACCGGGGGTGGGTTGGGCGAGCAGTACTTC	CASSTGGGLGEQYF
many	TRBD2	TRBV19	TRBJ2-1	TGTGCCAGTAGTATCCGGGGGGGTTGGGGCAATGAGCAGTTCTTC	CASSIRGGWGNEQFF
-	TRBD1	TRBV3-1	TRBJ1-6	TGTGCCAGCAGCCAACAGGGGGCAACAGATACGCAGTATAATTCACCCCTCCATTTT	CASSQQGATDTQYNSPLHF
many	-	TRBV5-1	TRBJ2-1	TGCGCCAGCCGCTATGGGACTCCATGGGGGGATGAGCAGTTCTTC	CASRYGTPWGDEQFF
many	TRBD1	TRBV5-1	TRBJ2-7	TGCGCCAGCAGCCTGGGGACAGGGGGGCACCACGAGCAGTACTTC	CASSLGTGGHHEQYF
many	-	TRBV5-4	TRBJ2-2	TGTGCCAGCAGCTTGGTGAACACCGGGGAGCTGTTTTTT	CASSLVNTGELFF
many	TRBD1	TRBV24-1	TRBJ2-7	TGTGCCACCAGTGCAGCTCCGGGACAGGGAGCCTACGAGCAGTACTTC	CATSAAPGQGAYEQYF
many	-	TRBV25-1	TRBJ1-4	TGTGCCAGCAGTAGTTACAGGGCAACTAATGAAAAACTGTTTTTT	CASSSYRATNEKLFF
-	-	TRBV19	TRBJ2-6	TGTGCCAGTAGTACCCCGTCGGGGAGGCCGGGGCGGGGAGCTGGGGCCAACGTCCTGACTTTC	CASSTPSGRPGRGAGANVLTF
many	TRBD2	TRBV12-3/TRBV12-4	TRBJ2-7	TGTGCCAGCTCACTAGCGACACCATACGAGCAGTACTTC	CASSLATPYEQYF
-	-	TRBV2	TRBJ1-1	TGTGCCAGCAGTGGGGGATTCACTGAAGCTTTCTTT	CASSGGFTEAFF
many	-	TRBV19	TRBJ2-4	TGTGCCAGTAGTATGGTAGGGGCCAAAAACATTCAGTACTTC	CASSMVGAKNIQYF
many	TRBD1	TRBV10-3	TRBJ2-5	TGTGCCATCAGTGAGTCGCTACAGGGGGCCCAAGAGACCCAGTACTTC	CAISESLQGAQETQYF
many	-	TRBV7-2	TRBJ1-4	TGTGCCAGCAGCTTAGCTTGGACGGCGGGCGCATATGAAAAACTGTTTTTT	CASSLAWTAGAYEKLFF
-	-	TRBV13	TRBJ2-2	TGTGCCAGCAGCTTGGGAATGATACCGAACACCGGGGAGCCGTTTTTT	CASSLGMIPNTGEPFF
few	-	TRBV2	TRBJ1-1	TGTGCCAGCAGGGATCAGGTGAACACTGAAGCTTTCTTT	CASRDQVNTEAFF
-	TRBD2	TRBV5-5	TRBJ2-5	TGTGCCAGCAGCCCACGCCGGATAGCGGGAGGAGAGACCCAGTACTTC	CASSPRRIAGGETQYF
many	-	TRBV9	TRBJ1-6	TGTGCCAGCAGCGTAGGGGGGTCAGAGAATTCACCCCTCCACTTT	CASSVGGSENSPLHF
many	-	TRBV7-3	TRBJ2-2	TGTGCCAGCAGCTTAAGGGGCAGGGGGAACACCGGGGAGCTGTTTTTT	CASSLRGRGNTGELFF
-	-	TRBV14	TRBJ1-4	TGTGCCAGCAGCCAAGATCAAAGTGCAACTAATGAAACACTGTTTTTT	CASSQDQSATNETLFF
-	-	TRBV18	TRBJ1-5	TGTGCCAGCTCACAACTCCGGGACAACAATCAGCCCCAGCATTTT	CASSQLRDNNQPQHF
many	TRBD1	TRBV5-1	TRBJ1-2	TGCGCCAGCAGCTTGAGACAGGGACTTGGCTATGGCTACACCTTC	CASSLRQGLGYGYTF
-	-	TRBV14	TRBJ1-1	TGTGCCAGCAGCCAAGATGTGGGGGAGGAGGTGAACACTGAAGCTTTCTTT	CASSQDVGEEVNTEAFF
many	-	TRBV20-1	TRBJ2-3	TGCAGTGCCACCGGATGGGGGGGCGCAGATACGCAGTATTTT	CSATGWGGADTQYF
-	TRBD2	TRBV7-9	TRBJ2-5	TGTGCCAGCAGCTTCGGGCTAGCGGGGGGGTCAGAGACCCAGTACTTC	CASSFGLAGGSETQYF
-	TRBD1	TRBV6-5	TRBJ2-5	TGTGCCAGCAGTGGCGCCCGGCCCCCGGGACAGGGATACCGAGAGACCCAGTACTTC	CASSGARPPGQGYRETQYF
many	TRBD1	TRBV30	TRBJ2-7	TGTGCCTGGAGCCGACAGGGGGGCTCCTACGAGCAGTACTTC	CAWSRQGGSYEQYF
-	TRBD2	TRBV6-4	TRBJ2-3	TGTGCCAGCAGCCCTGGACTAGCGGGGAATGAGCAGTATTTT	CASSPGLAGNEQYF
many	TRBD2	TRBV7-9	TRBJ2-3	TGTGCCAGCAAGTTACTAGCGGGGAGGACAGATACGCAGTATTTT	CASKLLAGRTDTQYF
-	-	TRBV27	TRBJ1-5	TGTGCCAGCGGGAACAGGGCGGACGGGGCCTACGAGCATTTT	CASGNRADGAYEHF
many	-	TRBV30	TRBJ2-7	TGTGCCTGGAGTTCGACAGGCCGTTACGAGCAGTACTTC	CAWSSTGRYEQYF
many	-	TRBV14	TRBJ2-1	TGTGCCAGCAGCCCACAGGGCCATGAGCAGTTCTTC	CASSPQGHEQFF
many	-	TRBV5-8	TRBJ2-3	TGTGCCAGCAGCTTACAGGGTACGTCTAGCACAGATACGCAGTATTTT	CASSLQGTSSTDTQYF
many	-	TRBV5-1	TRBJ1-5	TGCGCCACCCGGACAATTCGGGGCAATCAGCCCCAGCATTTT	CATRTIRGNQPQHF
many	TRBD2	TRBV9	TRBJ2-5	TGTGCCAGCAGCGTAGTTGCAGCGGGGGGGCGGGAGACCCAGTACTTC	CASSVVAAGGRETQYF
many	TRBD1	TRBV18	TRBJ1-2	TGTGCCAGCTCATCCGGGACAGGCTCCAGTAGCTACACCTTC	CASSSGTGSSSYTF
many	TRBD1	TRBV20-1	TRBJ1-5	TGCAGTGCCCAGGGGGTGGGCAATCAGCCCCAGCATTTT	CSAQGVGNQPQHF
-	-	TRBV5-1	TRBJ2-7	TGTGCCAGCAGCTCGACTTCGGGAGCCCCCTACGAGCAGTACTTC	CASSSTSGAPYEQYF
many	TRBD2	TRBV4-1	TRBJ2-1	TGCGCCAGCAGCCAACTAGCGGGGGGGCCATTTGAGCAGTTCTTC	CASSQLAGGPFEQFF
many	-	TRBV9	TRBJ2-5	TGTGCCAGCAGCTATCGCGGAGGGGCGGAGACCCAGTACTTC	CASSYRGGAETQYF
-	TRBD2	TRBV28	TRBJ2-3	TGTGCCAGCAGTCCAGCTAGCGGGGGTGGTACCGATACCCAGTATTTT	CASSPASGGGTDTQYF
-	-	TRBV29-1	TRBJ2-7	TGCAGCGTGCGGGACTCCTCCTACGGGCAGTACTTC	CSVRDSSYGQYF
-	TRBD1	TRBV29-1	TRBJ2-7	TGCAGCGTCGTAGTACAGGGGGCCGAGCAGTACTTC	CSVVVQGAEQYF
-	-	TRBV29-1	TRBJ1-5	TGCAGCGTTGCTGAGGGGCTTAGCAATCAGCCCCAGCATTTT	CSVAEGLSNQPQHF
many	-	TRBV7-2	TRBJ2-3	TGTGCCAGCAGCCTCACCGACTTTACGCAGTATTTT	CASSLTDFTQYF
many	TRBD1	TRBV7-3	TRBJ2-1	TGTGCCAGCAGCGGACGGGGGACAGGATACAATGAGCAGTTCTTC	CASSGRGTGYNEQFF
many	TRBD1	TRBV9	TRBJ2-2	TGTGCCAGCAGCGCAACTTGGGGGACAGTCATCACCGGGGAGCTGTTTTTT	CASSATWGTVITGELFF